This TCR beta chain stems from a study of lymphopenia after photon versus proton radiotherapy. This CDR3 is built from 14 residues. Germline V gene lookup returns CDR1 PRHDT and CDR2 FYEKMQ (reference sequence). After removal of 5 bases from V and 6 bases from J, the junction contained 7 bases not matched to a gene. Study conclusions and caveats: Post-nadir diversity loss with photons came from oligoclonal expansion, particularly CD8+ Temra cells.

TCRdb's copy holds only in-frame clones and misses some; the assay was immunoSEQ multiplex PCR. The repertoire holds roughly 30,000 clones, with 94% as singletons. About this clone: Its antigen is unknown.

The source was peripheral blood, collected from a patient treated with photon-based radiotherapy. V is TRBV13 and J is TRBJ1-2; 9 bases align to TRBD1. The receptor was derived from a woman between 50 and 59 years old with cholangiocarcinoma. CDR3 residues: CASSIQDRGHGYTF. For the CDR3, the DNA is TGTGCCAGCAGCATCCAGGACAGGGGACATGGCTACACCTTC.